Below, 20 T cell receptor beta chains from the same sample are listed, as sequenced in a study of T cell responses to AZD1222 COVID-19 vaccine. Sequenced by immunoSEQ multiplex PCR; TCRdb stores in-frame clones only, minus some. The table shows more than 75,000 clones, with 88% occurring only once. The sequencing here drew on peripheral blood, taken 28 days after the second AZD1222 dose. These receptors all come from an adult who received the AZD1222 COVID-19 vaccine.

The genes are TRBV11-2 and TRBJ1-1, with 10 nucleotides matching TRBD1. The germline V gene encodes CDR1 SGHAT and CDR2 FQNNGV. V shed 5 bases, J shed 0 bases, and the junction held 6 bases outside the gene matches. The CDR3 has 16 amino acids. In DNA form, the CDR3 reads TGTGCCAGCAGCGCCCGGGACAGGGGTTTGAACACTGAAGCTTTCTTT. Translation: CASSARDRGLNTEAFF.

V usage is TRBV11-2 and J usage is TRBJ1-1; 7 nucleotides agree with TRBD1. CDR3 length: 12 amino acids. Per the germline V gene, CDR1 is SGHAT and CDR2 is FQNNGV. After removal of 1 base from V and 11 bases from J, the junction contained 4 bases not matched to a gene. CDR3 bases: TGTGCCAGCAGCTTAGGGGTACAGGGGGCTTTCTTT. Its translation: CASSLGVQGAFF.

The V call is TRBV7-2, the J call TRBJ2-2; a weak D match, TRBD2 (5 bases). CDR3 length: 13 residues. Trimming left V 2 bases short and J 7 bases short, with 8 bases between. Germline V gene sequence: CDR1 SGHTA, CDR2 FQGNSA. The CDR3 nucleotides read TGTGCCAGCAGCTTAAGGGAGATCGGGGAGCTGTTTTTT. It codes for CASSLREIGELFF.

The chain joins TRBV5-1 to TRBJ1-4, with D hard to call. The CDR3 covers 14 residues. V lost 2 bases and J 8 bases, leaving 13 bases between the germline ends. CDR1 and CDR2 from the germline V gene are SGHRS and YFSETQ. CDR3 residues: CASSFGPSEEKLFF. The CDR3 region has the DNA TGCGCCAGCAGCTTCGGCCCCTCAGAGGAAAAACTGTTTTTT.

CDR3 bases: TGTGCCACCAGTGAATCAGCGGGAGTAAATGAGCAGTTCTTC. It translates to CATSESAGVNEQFF. This chain uses TRBV24-1 with TRBJ2-1, with TRBD2 matching 8 bases. V shed 4 bases and J 7 bases; nucleotides not matched to a gene: 5. The length of the CDR3 is 14 residues. Germline values: CDR1 KGHDR, CDR2 SFDVKD.

This sequence joins TRBV19 and TRBJ2-5; D is possibly TRBD1 (6 bases). Germline V lookup: CDR1 LNHDA, CDR2 SQIVND (reference sequence). The CDR3 spans 14 residues. Trimming stripped 4 bases from V and 5 bases from J, with 14 bases between. CDR3 residues: CASSTARGWETQYF. The CDR3 region has the DNA TGTGCCAGTAGTACAGCCAGGGGATGGGAGACCCAGTACTTC.

The V call is TRBV29-1, the J call TRBJ2-7, with 11 bases that match TRBD1. This CDR3 has 14 residues. The junction had 7 bases not matched to a gene; V was cut back by 6 bases and J by 3 bases. The germline CDR1 and CDR2 sequences are SQVTM and ANQGSEA. The CDR3 region has the DNA TGCAGCGTGAGCACCGGGACAGGGGGCTACGAGCAGTACTTC. Amino acids: CSVSTGTGGYEQYF.

The J gene is TRBJ1-5, the V gene TRBV7-6; D is undetermined. This CDR3 has 15 amino acids. Germline V gene lookup returns CDR1 SGHVS and CDR2 FNYEAQ. V lost 2 bases to trimming and J lost 3 bases, with 11 bases between them. Written as DNA, the CDR3 is TGTGCCAGCAGCTTATCGGGAGGGATCAATCAGCCCCAGCATTTT. Its protein is CASSLSGGINQPQHF.

This chain joins TRBV18 and TRBJ2-2; D not resolved. Germline loops: CDR1 KGHSH, CDR2 LQKENI. V was trimmed by 3 bases and J by 1 base, leaving 9 bases between them. This CDR3 region has 15 residues. The CDR3 spells CASSPVRQNTGELFF. DNA of the CDR3: TGTGCCAGCTCACCCGTGAGACAGAACACCGGGGAGCTGTTTTTT.

This chain uses TRBV15 with TRBJ2-1, with D possibly TRBD2 on 6 matching bases. CDR1 is LNHNV, CDR2 YYDKDF, per germline (reference sequence). The CDR3 extends over 16 amino acids. The V and J ends lost 0 bases and 5 bases respectively, with 14 bases between them. CDR3 sequence reads: CATSRDTGSRNNEQFF. CDR3 sequence (DNA): TGTGCCACCAGCAGAGATACCGGGAGTAGGAACAATGAGCAGTTCTTC.

This chain joins TRBV6-1 and TRBJ2-7, with a weak D call TRBD2 (6 bases). V gave up 6 bases and J gave up 2 bases, with 17 bases separating them. This CDR3 contains 15 residues. The germline CDR1 and CDR2 sequences are MNHNS and SASEGT. The CDR3 here is CASSTGTDLTYEQYF. In nucleotides, the CDR3 is TGTGCCAGCAGCACCGGGACTGACCTTACCTACGAGCAGTACTTC.

The chain links TRBV24-1 to TRBJ1-2; D not resolved. Germline V gene sequence: CDR1 KGHDR, CDR2 SFDVKD. The CDR3 runs 13 residues. Trimming removed 5 bases at V and 0 bases at J, with 6 bases between. The CDR3 sequence is CATSGEPNYGYTF. CDR3 coding DNA: TGTGCCACCAGTGGAGAACCTAACTATGGCTACACCTTC.

V gene TRBV4-1 combines with J gene TRBJ1-6; D gene uncertain. Germline V CDR1 and CDR2: MGHRA, YSYEKL. V lost 3 bases and J 0 bases, leaving 12 bases between the germline ends. The CDR3 totals 17 residues. The CDR3 nucleotides read TGCGCCAGCAGCCAGTGGCCCGAGAGCTCCTATAATTCACCCCTCCACTTT. This gives the protein CASSQWPESSYNSPLHF.

The genes are TRBV30 and TRBJ1-2, with 9 bases identical to TRBD1. Per germline, CDR1 GTSNPN and CDR2 SVGIG (reference sequence). Trimming at V came to 1 base and at J to 9 bases, leaving 3 bases not matched to a gene. This CDR3 is 12 amino acids long. Written as DNA, the CDR3 is TGTGCCTGGAGTGCCGGGACAGGGCGCTACACCTTC. It specifies CAWSAGTGRYTF.

The rearrangement uses TRBV2 and TRBJ1-5; TRBD1 aligns across 10 bases. CDR3 length equals 14 residues. The V gene's germline CDR1 is SNHLY and CDR2 FYNNEI. Trimming took 6 bases from V and 4 from J; bases not matched to a gene: 3. The CDR3 DNA reads as TGTGCCAGCAGCCAGGACAGGGGGAATCAGCCCCAGCATTTT. Protein product: CASSQDRGNQPQHF.

The CDR3 spells CASSLALPRTGELFF. CDR3 in DNA: TGCGCCAGCAGCTTGGCTCTTCCCCGAACCGGGGAGCTGTTTTTT. The rearrangement uses TRBV5-1 and TRBJ2-2; no reliable D call. V gave up 0 bases and J gave up 5 bases, with 11 bases separating them. This CDR3 is 15 amino acids long. CDR1 is SGHRS and CDR2 is YFSETQ in the germline V gene.

This clone was seen a few times. This chain links TRBV21-1 with TRBJ1-1; the D segment call TRBD1 is taken from the table without a DNA check. TRBV21-1 is annotated as a pseudogene. CDR3 length equals 15 residues. The CDR3 coding sequence is TGTGCCAGCAGCAGAACAGACAGGGGCGGCACTGAAGCTTTCTTT. Amino acids: CASSRTDRGGTEAFF.

The chain carries TRBV12-3 or TRBV12-4 and TRBJ2-3; D is ambiguous. This CDR3 contains 11 residues. V lost 2 bases and J 3 bases, leaving 0 bases between the germline ends. The CDR3 loop reads CASSLTDTQYF. The CDR3 coding sequence is TGTGCCAGCAGTTTAACAGATACGCAGTATTTT.

This clone was counted a single time. V usage is TRBV15 and J usage is TRBJ1-2; weak D call: TRBD1 (6 bases). V shed 5 bases and J shed 4 bases, with 14 bases lying between them. Per the germline V gene, CDR1 is LNHNV and CDR2 is YYDKDF (reference sequence). There are 14 residues in the CDR3. This CDR3 reads CATSGEIGGYGYTF. Written as DNA, the CDR3 is TGTGCCACCAGCGGGGAGATAGGGGGCTATGGCTACACCTTC.

V gene TRBV11-2 combines with J gene TRBJ2-7; D is uncertain. The CDR3 spans 13 residues. Germline loops: CDR1 SGHAT, CDR2 FQNNGV. V shed 3 bases and J shed 2 bases, with 8 bases lying between them. The CDR3 region is CASSFQRTYEQYF. DNA for the CDR3: TGTGCCAGCAGCTTCCAGCGCACCTACGAGCAGTACTTC.